One and the same sample provided the 25 T cell receptor beta chains below, sequenced in a study of siplizumab effects on memory and regulatory T cells. TCRdb's copy holds only in-frame clones and misses some; the assay was immunoSEQ multiplex PCR. Of about 82,000 clones listed, roughly 86% are singletons. Material for sequencing was Tregs sorted from blood. These receptors came from a human donor in good health.

J is TRBJ1-2 and V is TRBV11-3; 7 nucleotides agree with TRBD1. The V and J ends lost 5 bases and 6 bases, in that order; junction bases with no gene match: 6. This CDR3 comprises 13 residues. The germline V gene encodes CDR1 SGHNT and CDR2 YENEEA. CDR3 in amino acids: CASSPDRAHGYTF. As DNA, the CDR3 is TGTGCCAGCAGCCCAGACAGGGCCCATGGCTACACCTTC.

V and J are TRBV5-4 and TRBJ1-2; the D is unclear. The CDR3 consists of 16 residues. Trimming pared 4 bases from V and 0 bases from J, leaving 16 bases between. Germline loops: CDR1 SGHNT, CDR2 YYREEE (reference sequence). CDR3 DNA sequence: TGTGCCAGCAGCCGTCCCCCCTTGCAGACTAACTATGGCTACACCTTC. Protein sequence: CASSRPPLQTNYGYTF.

This chain connects TRBV7-9 to TRBJ2-3; 7 bases match TRBD1. CDR1 and CDR2 (germline): SEHNR, FQNEAQ (reference sequence). V dropped 5 bases and J dropped 4; count of bases not matched to a gene: 12. The CDR3 is 16 residues long. The CDR3 reads CASSGTLLQGPDTQYF. In nucleotides, the CDR3 is TGTGCCAGCAGCGGGACGTTATTACAGGGGCCAGATACGCAGTATTTT.

J is TRBJ2-5 and V is TRBV5-1; D may be TRBD2 (6 bases). The CDR3 is 15 residues long. Trimming left V 7 bases short and J 11 bases short, with 27 bases between. Germline V gene lookup returns CDR1 SGHRS and CDR2 YFSETQ. The CDR3 DNA reads TGCGCCAGCGGGACTCAAGGGCTCCCCCTGGAAGAGCAGTACTTC. Translating gives CASGTQGLPLEEQYF.

Here the CDR3 reads CASFSRSTGALAGGYTF. The CDR3 nucleotides are TGTGCCAGTTTTTCCAGATCGACAGGGGCCCTTGCCGGTGGCTACACCTTC. This rearrangement joins TRBV2 to TRBJ1-2; 8 nucleotides align to TRBD1. Looked up from germline, CDR1 is SNHLY and CDR2 is FYNNEI. J was trimmed by 7 bases and V by 9 bases; bases with no gene match: 22. The CDR3 totals 17 residues. Full variable domain (outside the CDR3, taken from reference TRBV2 and TRBJ1-2): EPEVTQTPSHQVTQMGQEVILRCVPISNHLYFYWYRQILGQKVEFLVSFYNNEISEKSEIFDDQFSVERPDGSNFTLKIRSTKLEDSAMYFCASFSRSTGALAGGYTFGSGTRLTVV.

The chain recombines TRBV18 with TRBJ2-7; TRBD1 matches at 10 bases. The germline CDR1 and CDR2 sequences are KGHSH and LQKENI. This CDR3 region has 17 residues. V dropped 2 bases and J dropped 6; count of bases not matched to a gene: 13. The CDR3 loop is CASSPDRVRTGGGEQYF. The CDR3 DNA reads as TGTGCCAGCTCACCAGACCGCGTGCGGACAGGGGGAGGCGAGCAGTACTTC. Drawing the rest from reference TRBV18 and TRBJ2-7, the complete variable domain is NAGVMQNPRHLVRRRGQEARLRCSPMKGHSHVYWYRQLPEEGLKFMVYLQKENIIDESGMPKERFSAEFPKEGPSILRIQQVVRGDSAAYFCASSPDRVRTGGGEQYFGPGTRLTVT.

The CDR3 loop reads CASSLGPASGNTIYF. The CDR3 DNA is TGTGCCAGCAGCTTAGGACCGGCCTCTGGAAACACCATATATTTT. The gene calls are TRBV7-2 and TRBJ1-3, with D uncertain. The CDR3 runs to 15 residues. Germline CDR1 SGHTA, CDR2 FQGNSA. Trimming removed 1 base at V and 0 bases at J, with 7 bases between.

The chain joins TRBV25-1 to TRBJ2-3; TRBD2 matches 11 bases. With 2 bases clipped from V and 1 base from J, the junction kept 8 bases outside the gene matches. The length of the CDR3 is 18 residues. Germline CDR1 MGHDK, CDR2 SYGVNS. DNA for the CDR3: TGTGCCAGCAGTGAACCCCGACTAGCGGGGCCCCGCACAGATACGCAGTATTTT. This encodes CASSEPRLAGPRTDTQYF.

The chain uses TRBV10-2 and TRBJ1-2; D might be TRBD1 (6 bases). The ends were cut back, 11 bases at V and 4 bases at J, with 20 bases in the middle. The germline V gene encodes CDR1 WSHSY and CDR2 SAAADI. The CDR3 sequence is 14 residues long. The CDR3 DNA follows: TGCGCCCTTCGAGAGGACAGTCCCTTCTATGGCTACACCTTC. The encoded protein is CALREDSPFYGYTF.

The V call is TRBV5-6, the J call TRBJ2-3; no clear D gene. This CDR3 region has 13 residues. V was pared by 1 base and J by 0 bases, with 3 bases between. Germline CDR1 SGHDT, CDR2 YYEEEE. Here the CDR3 reads CASSLRSTDTQYF. DNA of the CDR3: TGTGCCAGCAGCTTGCGTAGCACAGATACGCAGTATTTT.

The chain has TRBV5-1 and TRBJ2-3; 7 bases fit TRBD2. Germline lookup yields CDR1 SGHRS and CDR2 YFSETQ. The CDR3 has 14 residues. V was pared by 5 bases and J by 0 bases, with 3 bases of the junction left unmatched. CDR3 coding DNA: TGCGCCAGCAGAGCGGGGTTGAGCACAGATACGCAGTATTTT. This codes for CASRAGLSTDTQYF.

The chain has TRBV5-1 and TRBJ2-3; 9 bases fit TRBD1. The CDR3 consists of 17 residues. V was pared by 3 bases and J by 2 bases, with 10 bases of the junction left unmatched. Germline CDR1 and CDR2: SGHRS and YFSETQ. The CDR3 here is CASSWGTGRGYTDTQYF. As DNA, the CDR3 is TGCGCCAGCAGCTGGGGGACAGGGCGCGGTTACACAGATACGCAGTATTTT. Variable domain in full (rest from reference TRBV5-1 and TRBJ2-3): KAGVTQTPRYLIKTRGQQVTLSCSPISGHRSVSWYQQTPGQGLQFLFEYFSETQRNKGNFPGRFSGRQFSNSRSEMNVSTLELGDSALYLCASSWGTGRGYTDTQYFGPGTRLTVL.

This clone was counted once. The chain combines TRBV6-1 with TRBJ2-7; D remains unclear. The CDR3 extends over 14 amino acids. Germline V gene sequence: CDR1 MNHNS, CDR2 SASEGT. The germline V and J ends were trimmed by 7 bases and 3 bases, with 16 bases remaining between them. CDR3 protein: CASTRQALGYEQYF. CDR3 bases: TGTGCCAGCACAAGGCAGGCGCTAGGCTACGAGCAGTACTTC.

This clone appeared a single time. This chain joins TRBV5-1 and TRBJ2-5; possible D gene TRBD1, 6 bases. The V and J ends lost 4 bases and 5 bases respectively, with 21 bases between them. Germline V CDR1 and CDR2: SGHRS, YFSETQ. The CDR3 totals 16 residues. CDR3 amino acids: CASSKTRQDPRETQYF. CDR3 DNA sequence: TGCGCCAGCAGCAAAACCCGACAGGATCCAAGGGAGACCCAGTACTTC.

This chain uses TRBV6-1 with TRBJ1-3, with 9 bases aligning to TRBD1. The trim removed 4 bases at V and 2 bases at J, leaving 9 bases unmatched. The CDR3 contains 17 residues. Germline V gene sequence: CDR1 MNHNS, CDR2 SASEGT. CDR3 sequence (DNA): TGTGCCAGCAGTGCCAAACAGGGGGCAGCTACTGGAAACACCATATATTTT. Its protein product is CASSAKQGAATGNTIYF.

V gene TRBV11-2 combines with J gene TRBJ2-3; 8 bases are a match to TRBD2. The germline gives CDR1 SGHAT, CDR2 FQNNGV. The CDR3 covers 16 residues. The junction had 9 bases not matched to a gene; V was cut back by 4 bases and J by 3 bases. For the CDR3, the DNA is TGTGCCAGCAGCTCTCGGGGGGGCCGGAGGACAGATACGCAGTATTTT. Its translation is CASSSRGGRRTDTQYF.

This clone was observed a single time. The chain has TRBV29-1 and TRBJ2-3; TRBD1 might be the D (6 bases). CDR3 length equals 15 residues. V was trimmed by 5 bases and J by 0 bases, leaving 15 bases between them. Germline-derived CDR1 and CDR2 are SQVTM and ANQGSEA. The CDR3 here is CSVSDRSLSTDTQYF. The CDR3, as DNA: TGCAGCGTTTCCGACAGGTCCCTAAGCACAGATACGCAGTATTTT.

The gene calls are TRBV7-3 and TRBJ2-1, with 10 bases aligning to TRBD2. The CDR3 extends over 16 amino acids. Germline V gene data show CDR1 as SGHTA and CDR2 as FQGTGA. The J segment lost 3 bases and the V segment lost 4 bases, leaving 6 bases of the junction unmatched. The CDR3 loop reads CASSSAVAGGYNEQFF. The DNA of the CDR3 is TGTGCCAGCAGCTCCGCAGTAGCGGGGGGCTACAATGAGCAGTTCTTC.

The chain joins TRBV11-2 to TRBJ2-7; TRBD1 might be the D (7 bases). The germline CDR1 and CDR2 sequences are SGHAT and FQNNGV. The V end lost 3 bases, the J end lost 4 bases, and 19 bases lay between the germline ends. The CDR3 contains 16 residues. CDR3 DNA sequence: TGTGCCAGCAGCTTTTCACCCAACAGGGGAGGATACGAGCAGTACTTC. This sequence encodes CASSFSPNRGGYEQYF.

CDR3 loop: CASSGAGGWEQFF. The CDR3 DNA follows: TGCGCCAGCAGTGGGGCCGGGGGATGGGAGCAGTTCTTC. J is TRBJ2-1 and V is TRBV10-2, with D tentatively TRBD2 (6 bases). Germline values: CDR1 WSHSY, CDR2 SAAADI. The CDR3 runs 13 residues. The V gene lost 4 bases and the J gene lost 10 bases, with 14 bases spanning the gap.

The CDR3 reads CASRVRSYEQYF. The CDR3 nucleotides are TGTGCCAGCAGGGTCCGCTCCTACGAGCAGTACTTC. V is TRBV2 and J is TRBJ2-7; no firm D call. The CDR3 has 12 residues. Trimming removed 6 bases from V and 0 bases from J, with 6 bases in between. Germline V CDR1 and CDR2: SNHLY, FYNNEI.

This clone was counted once. This CDR3 reads CASSVFPPQSRANVLTF. CDR3 DNA sequence: TGTGCCAGCAGCGTTTTCCCCCCACAAAGTCGGGCCAACGTCCTGACTTTC. The chain uses TRBV7-8 and TRBJ2-6; D not resolved. The CDR3 totals 17 residues. Germline values: CDR1 SGHVS, CDR2 FQNEAQ. Deletions cut 5 bases from V and 5 bases from J, with 19 bases between. Variable domain in full (rest from reference TRBV7-8 and TRBJ2-6): GAGVSQSPRYKVAKRGQDVALRCDPISGHVSLFWYQQALGQGPEFLTYFQNEAQLDKSGLPSDRFFAERPEGSVSTLKIQRTQQEDSAVYLCASSVFPPQSRANVLTFGAGSRLTVL.

As DNA, the CDR3 is TGTGCCAGCAGCTCACCCGGCGGGAGGGCCTACGAGCAGTACTTC. Its translation: CASSSPGGRAYEQYF. The rearrangement uses TRBV5-6 and TRBJ2-7; 9 nucleotides align to TRBD2. This CDR3 has 15 amino acids. Germline CDR1 is SGHDT and CDR2 is YYEEEE. V dropped 3 bases and J dropped 2; count of bases not matched to a gene: 6. The full variable domain, in which reference TRBV5-6 and TRBJ2-7 provide the parts outside the CDR3, is DAGVTQSPTHLIKTRGQQVTLRCSPKSGHDTVSWYQQALGQGPQFIFQYYEEEERQRGNFPDRFSGHQFPNYSSELNVNALLLGDSALYLCASSSPGGRAYEQYFGPGTRLTVT.

The J gene is TRBJ1-5, the V gene TRBV25-1; D perhaps matches TRBD1 (5 bases). In germline, CDR1 is MGHDK, CDR2 SYGVNS. The CDR3 is 14 residues long. With 2 bases removed from V and 9 bases from J, the gap between germline ends came to 14 bases. The CDR3 bases are TGTGCCAGCAGTGAAAGTCGAGGGGAAAGGCCCCAGCATTTT. Translation: CASSESRGERPQHF.

This chain connects TRBV6-4 to TRBJ2-2; D call uncertain. The CDR3 runs 15 residues. The germline V gene encodes CDR1 MRHNA and CDR2 SNTAGT. Trimming left V 0 bases short and J 7 bases short, with 12 bases between. The CDR3: CASSDSSSGVGELFF. CDR3 in DNA: TGTGCCAGCAGTGACTCGTCTAGTGGGGTCGGGGAGCTGTTTTTT.